The clone carrying this T cell receptor beta chain was seen only a few times. This specimen belongs to a study of blood T cell repertoires in COVID-19. Looking at the study overall: PBMCs, B-cell-depleted T cells, or T cells provided the cDNA or gDNA that made up the material.

In the authors' methods: Nucleated cell number was recorded as an estimate derived from reference gene primer amplification. The repertoire was sequenced with immunoSEQ multiplex PCR; TCRdb's copy has only in-frame clones and lacks some. V and J calls and clone size follow that table, whereas D and trimming were derived from the DNA. Found here are 250,000 or so clones, roughly 79% of them singletons; the top ten hold around 1.9%. The germline gives CDR1 LNHDA, CDR2 SQIVND (reference sequence). The CDR3 is 15 amino acids. Losses at the gene ends were 5 bases for V and 7 bases for J; bases not matched to a gene: 7.

The clonotype comes from a woman older than 75 with acute or convalescent COVID-19. The sequencing input was peripheral blood. The genes are TRBV19 and TRBJ1-5, with 11 bases aligning to TRBD1. CDR3 amino acids: CASSSAGTGGQPQHF. Written as DNA, the CDR3 is TGTGCCAGTAGTTCCGCCGGGACAGGGGGGCAGCCCCAGCATTTT.